These T cell receptor beta chains were read from a single sample in a study of blood T cell repertoires in COVID-19. Assay: immunoSEQ multiplex PCR; the TCRdb copy retains only in-frame clones and omits some. The sample consists of roughly 55,000 clones, roughly four fifths of them appearing once. The source material was peripheral blood. Receptors originate from a woman aged 60-75 years with acute or convalescent COVID-19. Both conserved end residues are part of each CDR3. The D gene is left open where the match is weak. The listing skips clone size in some rows; elsewhere it reads once, few, many or a size class.

TRBV6-5,-,-,TRBJ1-5,CASNSAGNSNQPQHF,TGTGCCAGCAACTCCGCAGGAAATAGCAATCAGCCCCAGCATTTT
TRBV28,-,-,TRBJ1-1,CASSSGGVMNTEAFF,TGTGCCAGCAGCTCCGGGGGGGTGATGAACACTGAAGCTTTCTTT
TRBV27,-,-,TRBJ1-5,CASSLQGRSPQHF,TGTGCCAGCAGTTTACAGGGCAGGTCGCCCCAGCATTTT
TRBV28,TRBD2,-,TRBJ2-1,CASSLFSSGRNEQFF,TGTGCCAGCAGTTTATTCAGTAGCGGGAGGAATGAGCAGTTCTTC
TRBV10-1,-,-,TRBJ1-1,CASSESREAFF,TGCGCCAGCAGTGAGTCGAGGGAAGCTTTCTTT
TRBV6-4,-,once,TRBJ1-1,CASSEEGGTEAFF,TGTGCCAGCAGTGAAGAGGGAGGCACTGAAGCTTTCTTT
TRBV7-2,-,-,TRBJ2-2,CASRSSWLANPGELFF,TGTGCCAGCAGGTCATCATGGCTAGCTAACCCCGGGGAGCTGTTTTTT
TRBV19,-,-,TRBJ2-3,CASSISGAQADTQYF,TGTGCCAGTAGTATATCAGGGGCGCAGGCAGATACGCAGTATTTT
TRBV30,TRBD1,-,TRBJ1-2,CAWSADRGGIGYTF,TGTGCCTGGAGTGCCGACAGGGGGGGGATCGGCTACACCTTC
TRBV5-1,TRBD1,-,TRBJ2-7,CASSTRQGFDEQYF,TGCGCCAGCAGCACAAGACAGGGATTCGACGAGCAGTACTTC
TRBV6-5,TRBD1,-,TRBJ2-7,CASSNLGTGGGQYF,TGTGCCAGCAGCAACCTGGGGACAGGCGGCGGGCAGTACTTC
TRBV28,TRBD2,-,TRBJ2-5,CASRVAGARETQYF,TGTGCCAGCAGGGTAGCGGGGGCACGCGAGACCCAGTACTTC
TRBV6-2/TRBV6-3,-,-,TRBJ2-2,CASSYSLYTGPGELFF,TGTGCCAGCAGTTACTCTCTTTACACGGGTCCCGGGGAGCTGTTTTTT
TRBV30,-,few,TRBJ1-1,CAWGSYTEAFF,TGTGCCTGGGGCAGTTACACTGAAGCTTTCTTT
TRBV7-3,TRBD1,once,TRBJ1-1,CASSLTGRGLNTEAFF,TGTGCCAGCAGCTTAACGGGCAGGGGGCTGAACACTGAAGCTTTCTTT
TRBV18,-,-,TRBJ1-2,CASSLTAGLYGYTF,TGTGCCAGCTCACTGACCGCAGGCCTCTATGGCTACACCTTC
TRBV5-1,-,once,TRBJ1-4,CASSSSGTLNEKLFF,TGCGCCAGCAGCTCCTCCGGGACTCTAAATGAAAAACTGTTTTTT
TRBV5-1,TRBD1,-,TRBJ2-7,CASRQGSSYEQYF,TGCGCCAGCAGACAGGGGAGCTCCTACGAGCAGTACTTC
TRBV21-1,-,-,TRBJ2-1,CASNGRTKTYNEQFF,TGTGCCAGCAACGGTAGGACAAAAACTTACAATGAGCAGTTCTTC
TRBV19,-,-,TRBJ1-2,CASSTIGSTSYTF,TGTGCCAGTAGTACAATAGGGAGCACCAGCTACACCTTC
TRBV9,-,-,TRBJ1-3,CASSRQDILSSGNTIYF,TGTGCCAGCTCCCGACAGGACATCCTAAGCTCTGGAAACACCATATATTTT
TRBV5-1,-,-,TRBJ1-2,CASSLSAADGYTF,TGCGCCAGCAGCTTGTCGGCAGCGGATGGCTACACCTTC
TRBV5-5,-,once,TRBJ1-2,CASSLGQNYGYTF,TGTGCCAGCAGCTTGGGCCAGAACTATGGCTACACCTTC
TRBV5-1,-,few,TRBJ2-2,CASSLDGASGTGELFF,TGCGCCAGCAGCTTGGACGGAGCCTCGGGCACCGGGGAGCTGTTTTTT
TRBV28,-,once,TRBJ1-2,CASKGRDYGYTF,TGTGCCAGCAAGGGGAGGGACTATGGCTACACCTTC